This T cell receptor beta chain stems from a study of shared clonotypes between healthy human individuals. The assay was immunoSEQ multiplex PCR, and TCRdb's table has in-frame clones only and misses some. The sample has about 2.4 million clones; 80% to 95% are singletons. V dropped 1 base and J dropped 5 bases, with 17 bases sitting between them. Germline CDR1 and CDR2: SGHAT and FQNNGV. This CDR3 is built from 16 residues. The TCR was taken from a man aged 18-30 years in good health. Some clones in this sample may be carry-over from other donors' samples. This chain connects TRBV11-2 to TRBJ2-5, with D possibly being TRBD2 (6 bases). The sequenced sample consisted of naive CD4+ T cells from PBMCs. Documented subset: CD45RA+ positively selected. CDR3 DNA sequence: TGTGCCAGCAGCTTAGGGCCGGGAGCTTCATGGGAGACCCAGTACTTC. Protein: CASSLGPGASWETQYF.